This is a list of T cell receptor beta chains from one sample in a study of Ad26.COV2.S vaccination and SARS-CoV-2 variants. Sequenced by immunoSEQ multiplex PCR; TCRdb stores in-frame clones only, minus some. The table has 300,000 to 350,000 clones, around 81% seen once; the top ten hold 2% to 2.5%. The starting material was peripheral blood, obtained in a trial of Ad26.COV2.S vaccine versus placebo. The receptors shown here come from a person aged 18-60 years who received the Ad26.COV2.S COVID-19 vaccine or a placebo. The conserved cysteine and the conserved F or W are not part of the CDR3 here. The order of the fields is CDR3 length, V gene, J gene, CDR3 protein.

11	TRBV2	TRBJ2-1	ASSVTGVSEQF
14	TRBV30	TRBJ1-1	AWSDQTRGEMSEAF
15	TRBV6-1	TRBJ1-3	ASSANGAGGLGNTIY
14	TRBV27	TRBJ1-6	ASSLSRGSYNSPLH
12	TRBV18	TRBJ2-5	ASSPETSAETQY
9	TRBV7-9	TRBJ1-1	ASSLNTEAF
12	TRBV28	TRBJ1-4	ASTTPGTYEKLF
13	TRBV5-1	TRBJ2-7	ASSLSGPPGDEQY
13	TRBV11-2	TRBJ2-3	ASSLAALNGNTQY
13	TRBV27	TRBJ2-7	ASSYRTPLFYEQY
12	TRBV7-9	TRBJ2-7	ASSKQGQGSEQY
11	TRBV9	TRBJ1-1	ASSPGPNTEAF
12	TRBV7-7	TRBJ1-1	ASRPALGDTEAF
11	TRBV25-1	TRBJ1-6	ASRETGDSPLH
14	TRBV7-9	TRBJ1-4	ASSSDRSATNEKLF
12	TRBV7-9	TRBJ1-5	ASSGGVGNQPQH
11	TRBV2	TRBJ2-7	ASSVGQIYEQY
11	TRBV14	TRBJ1-2	ASSRDLNYGYT
12	TRBV7-2	TRBJ1-2	ASSPARTNYGYT
11	TRBV7-2	TRBJ2-3	ASSFQGIQTQY
9	TRBV11-2	TRBJ2-7	ASSLAVEQY
12	TRBV7-8	TRBJ2-1	ASSFRSSYNEQF
13	TRBV6-5	TRBJ1-4	ASSRGPQVVEKLF
11	TRBV16	TRBJ1-5	ASSFFANQPQH
12	TRBV2	TRBJ1-5	ASSALAAQGPQH
12	TRBV5-1	TRBJ2-1	ASSSSGGYNEQF
12	TRBV12-5	TRBJ1-6	ASGFIGFDSPLH
10	TRBV6-1	TRBJ2-7	ASSENGYEQY
12	TRBV28	TRBJ1-2	ASSLDTQYYGYT
14	TRBV7-2	TRBJ2-7	ASSLLLAGGAYEQY
11	TRBV30	TRBJ1-2	AWSPGQGDGYT
13	TRBV2	TRBJ1-4	ASSNYRGTNEKLF
14	TRBV5-1	TRBJ2-3	ASSETSGGNTDTQY
11	TRBV2	TRBJ1-1	ASTLQGRTEAF
13	TRBV28	TRBJ2-7	ASSSPGGANHEQY
12	TRBV2	TRBJ2-3	ASPGLSSTDTQY
14	TRBV3-1/TRBV3-2	TRBJ2-3	ASSLTDRGLVDTQY
12	TRBV29-1	TRBJ2-1	SVDRERSYNEQF
11	TRBV29-1	TRBJ2-6	SVRTSGANVLT
11	TRBV4-1	TRBJ2-7	ASSPGTGGEQY
14	TRBV6-5	TRBJ2-1	ASSYASGGGYNEQF
13	TRBV5-1	TRBJ1-1	ASSPLDRASGKAF